The clone carrying this T cell receptor beta chain occurred a few times. Its specificity is unknown. The CDR3 is 15 amino acids. Deletions cut 3 bases from V and 4 bases from J, with 13 bases between. TCRdb re-analysed the RT-PCR reads in MiXCR, keeping a single row per CDR3 protein. Seen here are 400,000 to 650,000 distinct CDR3 sequences, 6.5% to 8% observed once, and the top ten hold roughly 13%. This sample stems from a study of response to subunit inactivated influenza vaccine. Study-wide findings and caveats: Only a handful of new T cells, the authors suggested, are recruited with each seasonal influenza vaccination.

The chain links TRBV12-3 or TRBV12-4 to TRBJ2-1; TRBD2 might be the D (6 bases). This TCR was recovered from a man aged 50 to 69 who received an inactivated influenza vaccine. The sequenced sample was PBMCs from blood, obtained 23 to 25 months after vaccination. This CDR3 is CASSFTGVRYNEQFF. The DNA of the CDR3 is TGTGCCAGCAGTTTTACGGGAGTTCGATACAATGAGCAGTTCTTC.